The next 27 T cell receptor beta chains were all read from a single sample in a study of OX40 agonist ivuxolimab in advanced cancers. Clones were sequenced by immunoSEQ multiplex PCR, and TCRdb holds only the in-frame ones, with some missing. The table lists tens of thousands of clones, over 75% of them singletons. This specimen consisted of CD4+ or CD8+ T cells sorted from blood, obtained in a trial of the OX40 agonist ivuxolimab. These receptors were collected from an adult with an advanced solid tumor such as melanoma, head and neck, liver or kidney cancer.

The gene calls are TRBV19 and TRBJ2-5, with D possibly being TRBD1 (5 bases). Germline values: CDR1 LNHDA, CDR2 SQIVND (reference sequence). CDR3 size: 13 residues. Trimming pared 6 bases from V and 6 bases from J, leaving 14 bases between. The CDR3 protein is CASSHKGLKTQYF. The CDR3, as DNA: TGTGCCAGTAGCCACAAGGGGCTAAAGACCCAGTACTTC.

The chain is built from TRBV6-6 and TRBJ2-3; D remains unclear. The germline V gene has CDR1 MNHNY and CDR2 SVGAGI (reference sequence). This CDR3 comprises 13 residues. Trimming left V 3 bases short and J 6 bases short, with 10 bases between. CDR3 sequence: CASSYRAGDTQYF. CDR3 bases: TGTGCCAGCAGTTATCGAGCCGGGGATACGCAGTATTTT.

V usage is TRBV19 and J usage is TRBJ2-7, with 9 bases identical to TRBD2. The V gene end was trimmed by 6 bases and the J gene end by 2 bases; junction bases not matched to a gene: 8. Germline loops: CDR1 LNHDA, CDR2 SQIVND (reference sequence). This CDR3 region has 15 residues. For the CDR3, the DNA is TGTGCCAGTAGGGTAGCGGGAGTAGCAACCTACGAGCAGTACTTC. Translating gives CASRVAGVATYEQYF.

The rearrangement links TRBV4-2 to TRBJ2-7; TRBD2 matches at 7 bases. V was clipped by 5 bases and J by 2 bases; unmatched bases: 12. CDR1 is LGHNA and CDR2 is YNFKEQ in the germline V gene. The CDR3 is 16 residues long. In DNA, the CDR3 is TGTGCCAGCAGCGCCCGGTGGCGGGAGAGAACCTACGAGCAGTACTTC. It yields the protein CASSARWRERTYEQYF.

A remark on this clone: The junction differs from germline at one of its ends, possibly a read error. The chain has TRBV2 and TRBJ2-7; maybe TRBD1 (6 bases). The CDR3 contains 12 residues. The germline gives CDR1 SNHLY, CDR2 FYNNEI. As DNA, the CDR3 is TGTGCCAGCGGGCCAGGGGAAACTAATAGGGACTTC. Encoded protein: CASGPGETNRDF. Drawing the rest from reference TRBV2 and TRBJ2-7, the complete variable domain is EPEVTQTPSHQVTQMGQEVILRCVPISNHLYFYWYRQILGQKVEFLVSFYNNEISEKSEIFDDQFSVERPDGSNFTLKIRSTKLEDSAMYFCASGPGETNRDFGPGTRLTVT.

CDR3 loop: CASSVAADSYEQYF. The CDR3 coding sequence is TGTGCCAGCAGCGTAGCGGCAGACTCCTACGAGCAGTACTTC. This chain uses TRBV9 with TRBJ2-7; D is uncertain. The CDR3 contains 14 residues. Germline V gene sequence: CDR1 SGDLS, CDR2 YYNGEE. V was shortened by 0 bases and J by 0 bases, with 7 bases between the two germline ends.

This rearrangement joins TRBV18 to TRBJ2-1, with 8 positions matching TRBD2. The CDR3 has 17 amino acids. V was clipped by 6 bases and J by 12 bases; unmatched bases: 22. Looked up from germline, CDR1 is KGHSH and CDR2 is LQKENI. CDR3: CASSPYVVGLAGDGQFF. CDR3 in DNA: TGTGCCAGCTCCCCCTATGTAGTTGGGCTAGCGGGCGATGGGCAGTTCTTC.

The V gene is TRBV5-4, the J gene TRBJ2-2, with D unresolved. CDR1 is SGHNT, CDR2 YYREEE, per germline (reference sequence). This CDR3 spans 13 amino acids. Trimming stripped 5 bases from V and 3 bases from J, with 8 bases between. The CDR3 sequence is CASSTAYTGELFF. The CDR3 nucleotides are TGTGCCAGCAGTACGGCGTACACCGGGGAGCTGTTTTTT.

The CDR3 loop reads CASSKLNRMGEQYF. As DNA, the CDR3 is TGTGCCAGCAGCAAGTTGAACAGGATGGGGGAGCAGTACTTC. This chain joins TRBV21-1 and TRBJ2-7; no DNA check was done on the table's D call, TRBD1. TRBV21-1 is an annotated pseudogene. This CDR3 region has 14 residues.

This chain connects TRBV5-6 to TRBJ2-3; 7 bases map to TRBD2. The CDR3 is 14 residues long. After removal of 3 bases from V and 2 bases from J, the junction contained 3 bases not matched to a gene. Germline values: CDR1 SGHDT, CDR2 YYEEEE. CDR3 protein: CASSSGTITDTQYF. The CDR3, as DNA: TGTGCCAGCAGCTCCGGGACTATCACAGATACGCAGTATTTT.

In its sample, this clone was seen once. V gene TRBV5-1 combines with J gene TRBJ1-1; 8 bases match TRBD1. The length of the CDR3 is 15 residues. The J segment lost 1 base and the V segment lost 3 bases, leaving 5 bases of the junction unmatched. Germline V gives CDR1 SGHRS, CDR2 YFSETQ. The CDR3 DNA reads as TGCGCCAGCAGCTGGGACAGGCCACCGAACACTGAAGCTTTCTTT. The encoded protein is CASSWDRPPNTEAFF.

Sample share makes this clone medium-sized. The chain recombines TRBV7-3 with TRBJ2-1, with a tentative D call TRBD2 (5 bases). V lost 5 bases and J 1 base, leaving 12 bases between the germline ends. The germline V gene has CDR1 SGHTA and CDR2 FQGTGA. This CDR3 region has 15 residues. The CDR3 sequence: CASSAGAASYNEQFF. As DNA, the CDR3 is TGTGCCAGCAGCGCAGGAGCGGCATCCTACAATGAGCAGTTCTTC.

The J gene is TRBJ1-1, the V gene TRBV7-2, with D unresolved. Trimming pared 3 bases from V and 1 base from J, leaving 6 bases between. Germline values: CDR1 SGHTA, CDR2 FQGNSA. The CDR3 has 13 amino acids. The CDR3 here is CASSFNSNTEAFF. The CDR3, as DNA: TGTGCCAGCAGCTTTAATTCGAACACTGAAGCTTTCTTT.

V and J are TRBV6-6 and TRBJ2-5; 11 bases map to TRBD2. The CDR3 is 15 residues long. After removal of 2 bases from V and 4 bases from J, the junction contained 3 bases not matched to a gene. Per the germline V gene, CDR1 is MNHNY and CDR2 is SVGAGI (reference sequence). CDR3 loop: CASSYTSGSRETQYF. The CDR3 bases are TGTGCCAGCAGTTACACTAGCGGGAGTAGAGAGACCCAGTACTTC.

The CDR3 protein is CASSLAGVAAYNEQFF. As DNA, the CDR3 is TGCGCCAGCAGCTTGGCGGGTGTAGCGGCCTACAATGAGCAGTTCTTC. The V call is TRBV5-1, the J call TRBJ2-1; D perhaps matches TRBD2 (6 bases). Per the germline V gene, CDR1 is SGHRS and CDR2 is YFSETQ. V lost 0 bases and J lost 2, with 12 bases in between. This CDR3 region has 16 residues.

The CDR3 loop reads CAWSPGPATNTGELFF. CDR3 DNA: TGTGCCTGGAGTCCTGGGCCCGCGACGAACACCGGGGAGCTGTTTTTT. The chain is built from TRBV30 and TRBJ2-2; D unresolved. The germline V gene has CDR1 GTSNPN and CDR2 SVGIG (reference sequence). The CDR3 extends over 16 amino acids. Trimming removed 2 bases at V and 0 bases at J, with 13 bases between.

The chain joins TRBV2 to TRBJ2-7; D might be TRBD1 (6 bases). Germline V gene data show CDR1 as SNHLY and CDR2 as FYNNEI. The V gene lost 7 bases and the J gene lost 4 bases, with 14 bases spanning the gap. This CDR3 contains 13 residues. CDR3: CASISGTPYEQYF. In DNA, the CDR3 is TGTGCCAGCATCTCCGGGACACCATACGAGCAGTACTTC.

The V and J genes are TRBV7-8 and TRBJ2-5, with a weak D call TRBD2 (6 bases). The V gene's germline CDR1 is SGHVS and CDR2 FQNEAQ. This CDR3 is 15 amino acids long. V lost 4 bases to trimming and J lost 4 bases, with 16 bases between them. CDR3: CASSYSLGGGETQYF. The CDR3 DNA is TGTGCCAGCAGCTACTCCTTGGGGGGTGGAGAGACCCAGTACTTC.

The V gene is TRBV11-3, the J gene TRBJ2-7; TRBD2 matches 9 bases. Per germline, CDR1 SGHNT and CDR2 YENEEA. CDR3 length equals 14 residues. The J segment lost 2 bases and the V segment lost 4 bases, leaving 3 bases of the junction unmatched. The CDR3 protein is CASSSGLAPYEQYF. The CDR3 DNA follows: TGTGCCAGCAGCTCGGGACTAGCCCCCTACGAGCAGTACTTC.

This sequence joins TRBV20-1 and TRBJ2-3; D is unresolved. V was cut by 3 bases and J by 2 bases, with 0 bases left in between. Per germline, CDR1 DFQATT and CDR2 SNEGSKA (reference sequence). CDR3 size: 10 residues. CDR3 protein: CSASTDTQYF. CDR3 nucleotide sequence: TGCAGTGCTAGCACAGATACGCAGTATTTT.

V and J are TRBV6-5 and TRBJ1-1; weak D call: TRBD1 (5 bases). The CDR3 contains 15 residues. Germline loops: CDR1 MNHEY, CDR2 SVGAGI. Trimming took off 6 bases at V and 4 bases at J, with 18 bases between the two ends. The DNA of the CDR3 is TGTGCCAGCAGACGAGGAGAAGGGGCGAGCACTGAAGCTTTCTTT. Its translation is CASRRGEGASTEAFF.

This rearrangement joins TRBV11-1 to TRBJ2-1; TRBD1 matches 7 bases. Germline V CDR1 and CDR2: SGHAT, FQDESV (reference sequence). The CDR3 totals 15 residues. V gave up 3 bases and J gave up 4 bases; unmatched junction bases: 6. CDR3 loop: CASSLRGGAYNEQFF. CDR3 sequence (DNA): TGTGCCAGCAGCTTGAGAGGGGGCGCGTACAATGAGCAGTTCTTC. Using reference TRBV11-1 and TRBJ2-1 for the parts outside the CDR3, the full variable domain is EAEVAQSPRYKITEKSQAVAFWCDPISGHATLYWYRQILGQGPELLVQFQDESVVDDSQLPKDRFSAERLKGVDSTLKIQPAELGDSAMYLCASSLRGGAYNEQFFGPGTRLTVL.

The DNA of the CDR3 is TGTGCCAGCAGTTACTCAGCAATGCCCTCGAACTATGGCTACACCTTC. This encodes CASSYSAMPSNYGYTF. The chain joins TRBV6-5 to TRBJ1-2; D not resolved. The CDR3 covers 16 residues. The germline CDR1 and CDR2 sequences are MNHEY and SVGAGI. Trimming left V 0 bases short and J 2 bases short, with 13 bases between.

As DNA, the CDR3 is TGTGCCAGCAGTGACAGCTACTACACAGATACGCAGTATTTT. Amino acids: CASSDSYYTDTQYF. The chain carries TRBV6-1 and TRBJ2-3; D unresolved. CDR3 length: 14 amino acids. The V end lost 3 bases, the J end lost 2 bases, and 9 bases lay between the germline ends. CDR1 and CDR2 (germline): MNHNS, SASEGT.

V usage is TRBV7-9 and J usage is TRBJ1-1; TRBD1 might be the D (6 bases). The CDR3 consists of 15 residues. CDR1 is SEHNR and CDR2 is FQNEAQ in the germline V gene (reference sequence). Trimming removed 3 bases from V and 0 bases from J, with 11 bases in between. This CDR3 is CASSFGQIMNTEAFF. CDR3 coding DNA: TGTGCCAGCAGCTTCGGACAGATCATGAACACTGAAGCTTTCTTT.

DNA for the CDR3: TGTGCCAGCAGCTTAGTAACTCATGATGAGCAGTTCTTC. This gives the protein CASSLVTHDEQFF. V usage is TRBV11-2 and J usage is TRBJ2-1; D remains unclear. CDR1 and CDR2 from the germline V gene are SGHAT and FQNNGV. CDR3 length: 13 residues. Trimming took 1 base from V and 8 from J, leaving 9 bases between them.

DNA of the CDR3: TGCGCCAGCTCAAGATCGGTGGACTCGGGAAACACCATATATTTT. Its protein is CASSRSVDSGNTIYF. The chain joins TRBV5-1 to TRBJ1-3; D remains ambiguous. Germline-derived CDR1 and CDR2 are SGHRS and YFSETQ. V lost 7 bases and J lost 4, with 18 bases in between. The CDR3 spans 15 residues.